The clone carrying this T cell receptor beta chain was found a few times. Its antigen is as yet unknown. Newly diagnosed hyperthyroidism patients aged 18 to 65 years had disease lasting under 2 months. Lactation, pregnancy, other autoimmune disease or uncontrolled infection excluded patients. The source of the sample is a study of T cells in Graves' hyperthyroidism and ophthalmopathy. There were TCR beta CDR3 regions amplified from RNA transcripts. Using the HTBI primer set, a first-round RT-PCR was run on the TCR CDR3. TCRdb reprocessed the multiplex PCR reads via MiXCR and lists one record per CDR3 protein. This sample has hundreds of thousands of distinct CDR3 sequences, with approximately 15% found just once. Study findings and constraints: The blood repertoire included most of the expanded thyroid clonotypes above 0.001. Progression to ophthalmopathy was predicted a median of 6.5 months early.

The germline V gene has CDR1 DFQATT and CDR2 SNEGSKA (reference sequence). CDR3 size: 17 residues. V gave up 5 bases and J gave up 3 bases; unmatched junction bases: 15. Sequencing used blood. The receptor was isolated from a woman aged 25 to 45 with Graves' hyperthyroidism. V and J are TRBV20-1 and TRBJ2-7, with 11 bases aligning to TRBD2. The CDR3, as DNA: TGCAGTGCTTCTCCGGGACTAGCGGATTTCAAACTCTACGAGCAGTACTTC. Protein product: CSASPGLADFKLYEQYF.